The 23 T cell receptor beta chains below come from one sample, sequenced in a study of shared clonotypes between healthy human individuals. Only in-frame clones appear in the TCRdb table, and some are missing; sequencing was by immunoSEQ multiplex PCR. Here the sample spans 850,000 to 1,100,000 clones, approximately 80% being singletons. The specimen sequenced was memory CD4+ T cells from PBMCs. Stated subset: CD45RA-negative fraction. The source is a man aged 18 to 35 in good health. Some clones in this sample may be carry-over from other donors' samples.

The chain uses TRBV6-5 and TRBJ2-1, with TRBD2 matching over 10 bases. J was trimmed by 8 bases and V by 1 base; bases with no gene match: 5. This CDR3 has 15 residues. The germline gives CDR1 MNHEY, CDR2 SVGAGI. DNA of the CDR3: TGTGCCAGCAGTTACTGGGCTAGCGGGAGCCATGAGCAGTTCTTC. This codes for CASSYWASGSHEQFF.

This clone was observed a single time. V gene TRBV5-1 combines with J gene TRBJ1-4, with D possibly being TRBD1 (6 bases). Trimming stripped 3 bases from V and 3 bases from J, with 9 bases between. The CDR3 has 14 amino acids. The germline gives CDR1 SGHRS, CDR2 YFSETQ. The CDR3 loop reads CASSWTASNEKLFF. In DNA, the CDR3 is TGCGCCAGCAGCTGGACAGCCTCTAATGAAAAACTGTTTTTT.

V is TRBV5-1 and J is TRBJ2-1, with D perhaps TRBD2 (6 bases). Germline V gene lookup returns CDR1 SGHRS and CDR2 YFSETQ. The CDR3 spans 16 residues. V dropped 1 base and J dropped 5 bases, with 16 bases sitting between them. CDR3: CASSLPRSSGDNEQFF. The CDR3 DNA sequence: TGCGCCAGCAGCTTGCCCCGGAGTAGCGGAGACAATGAGCAGTTCTTC.

The V gene is TRBV11-3, the J gene TRBJ2-1; no reliable D call. The V and J ends lost 1 base and 8 bases respectively, with 6 bases between them. The germline V gene encodes CDR1 SGHNT and CDR2 YENEEA. The CDR3 is 12 amino acids. CDR3 sequence (DNA): TGTGCCAGCAGCTTAGGTTCCGATGAGCAGTTCTTC. This translates into CASSLGSDEQFF.

This clone was observed a few times. This chain links TRBV21-1 with TRBJ2-5; the DNA was not compared with TRBD2, the D call given in the table. TRBV21-1 is a pseudogene locus. CDR3 length: 16 residues. CDR3 nucleotide sequence: TGTGCCAGCAGCAAATTTGGCGGGAGGGCTGTGGAGACCCAGTACTTC. The encoded protein is CASSKFGGRAVETQYF.

This clone was seen a single time. The chain has TRBV4-1 and TRBJ1-1, with D tentatively TRBD1 (5 bases). The V gene's germline CDR1 is MGHRA and CDR2 YSYEKL. The CDR3 is 15 amino acids. V lost 0 bases to trimming and J lost 4 bases, with 12 bases between them. The CDR3 nucleotides are TGCGCCAGCAGCCAAGAGCACCTCGGGGCCACTGAAGCTTTCTTT. As protein: CASSQEHLGATEAFF.

V usage is TRBV19 and J usage is TRBJ1-5; TRBD1 might be the D (5 bases). Looked up from germline, CDR1 is LNHDA and CDR2 is SQIVND (reference sequence). V lost 7 bases and J 3 bases, leaving 19 bases between the germline ends. The CDR3 extends over 16 amino acids. CDR3 nucleotides: TGTGCCAGTAATCCCCTGGACCGGGGACCCAATCAGCCCCAGCATTTT. It codes for CASNPLDRGPNQPQHF. The whole variable domain, remainder taken from reference TRBV19 and TRBJ1-5, is DGGITQSPKYLFRKEGQNVTLSCEQNLNHDAMYWYRQDPGQGLRLIYYSQIVNDFQKGDIAEGYSVSREKKESFPLTVTSAQKNPTAFYLCASNPLDRGPNQPQHFGDGTRLSIL.

The chain couples TRBV6-7 to TRBJ2-7; no definite D call. TRBV6-7 counts as an open reading frame of uncertain function. The CDR3 totals 14 residues. The ends were cut back, 0 bases at V and 6 bases at J, with 12 bases in the middle. The CDR3 loop is CASSYSVVCSEQYF. CDR3 DNA sequence: TGTGCCAGCAGTTACTCAGTAGTATGTTCCGAGCAGTACTTC.

This chain uses TRBV7-4 with TRBJ1-1; the D gene is possibly TRBD1 (6 bases). Germline V gene data show CDR1 as SGHVT and CDR2 as SQSDAQ. This CDR3 has 17 residues. V lost 1 base, J lost 4 bases, and 19 bases lay in between. DNA for the CDR3: TGTGCCAGCAGCTTAGTATTTGGGAACAGGGAGGGCACTGAAGCTTTCTTT. This sequence encodes CASSLVFGNREGTEAFF.

This clone was seen a single time. V usage is TRBV27 and J usage is TRBJ2-1; 8 nucleotides agree with TRBD2. The germline CDR1 and CDR2 sequences are MNHEY and SMNVEV (reference sequence). This CDR3 has 16 amino acids. V shed 6 bases and J 2 bases; nucleotides not matched to a gene: 9. CDR3 in amino acids: CASRPPGLVTYNEQFF. The CDR3 region has the DNA TGTGCCAGCAGACCCCCGGGACTAGTAACCTACAATGAGCAGTTCTTC.

This chain uses TRBV5-1 with TRBJ2-2; possible D gene TRBD2, 6 bases. This CDR3 region has 16 residues. CDR1 SGHRS and CDR2 YFSETQ come from the germline V gene. Trimming pared 0 bases from V and 6 bases from J, leaving 15 bases between. The CDR3 DNA is TGCGCCAGCAGCTTGGAAGGGACTCCCTTTCCCGGGGAGCTGTTTTTT. Translated, it gives CASSLEGTPFPGELFF.

This clone was counted once. The chain uses TRBV7-2 and TRBJ1-2; TRBD1 agrees at 10 bases. CDR1 and CDR2 from the germline V gene are SGHTA and FQGNSA. The CDR3 is made up of 16 amino acids. V was pared by 1 base and J by 8 bases, with 10 bases of the junction left unmatched. The CDR3 nucleotides are TGTGCCAGCAGCTTAGTTGGGACAGGGGTACAAGTAGGCTACACCTTC. Protein product: CASSLVGTGVQVGYTF.

The chain recombines TRBV5-4 with TRBJ1-2; perhaps TRBD1 as D (6 bases). Germline V gene data show CDR1 as SGHNT and CDR2 as YYREEE (reference sequence). This CDR3 region has 15 residues. V was pared by 2 bases and J by 3 bases, with 14 bases between. Here the CDR3 reads CASSFQGMEDYGYTF. In DNA, the CDR3 is TGTGCCAGCAGCTTCCAGGGGATGGAGGACTATGGCTACACCTTC.

The chain joins TRBV11-2 to TRBJ2-7; TRBD1 is a possible D gene (7 bases). The CDR3 spans 11 residues. CDR1 is SGHAT, CDR2 FQNNGV, per germline. The V and J ends lost 4 bases and 9 bases respectively, with 10 bases between them. The DNA of the CDR3 is TGTGCCAGCAGCTCAGGGGGAGGGCAGTACTTC. Translation gives CASSSGGGQYF.

The chain links TRBV5-1 to TRBJ2-7; D gene uncertain. The CDR3 runs 15 residues. With 3 bases removed from V and 0 bases from J, the gap between germline ends came to 13 bases. Per germline, CDR1 SGHRS and CDR2 YFSETQ. The CDR3 loop is CASSSEPGYSYEQYF. The CDR3 coding sequence is TGCGCCAGCAGCTCCGAACCGGGTTACTCCTACGAGCAGTACTTC.

The V and J genes are TRBV5-1 and TRBJ2-6; 7 nucleotides agree with TRBD1. In germline, CDR1 is SGHRS, CDR2 YFSETQ. The CDR3 covers 17 residues. Losses at the gene ends were 2 bases for V and 2 bases for J; bases not matched to a gene: 7. CDR3 protein: CASSFEGASAGANVLTF. CDR3 in DNA: TGCGCCAGCAGCTTTGAGGGGGCGAGCGCTGGGGCCAACGTCCTGACTTTC.

The table lists this clone with a count of one. This chain joins TRBV30 and TRBJ2-7; 12 nucleotides match TRBD1. The CDR3 consists of 14 residues. V shed 4 bases, J shed 4 bases, and the junction held 5 bases outside the gene matches. CDR1 and CDR2 from the germline V gene are GTSNPN and SVGIG (reference sequence). CDR3 DNA: TGTGCCTGGAACTTGGGACAGGGGGCGTACGAGCAGTACTTC. Its protein is CAWNLGQGAYEQYF.

This clone was seen more than once but under ten times. The CDR3 spells CASSARTGGSSPYF. The CDR3 bases are TGTGCCAGCAGTGCACGGACCGGGGGTAGCAGTCCTTATTTT. This sequence joins TRBV11-2 and TRBJ2-3, with TRBD2 as a possible D gene (6 bases). There are 14 residues in the CDR3. Per the germline V gene, CDR1 is SGHAT and CDR2 is FQNNGV. The ends were cut back, 6 bases at V and 15 bases at J, with 25 bases in the middle.

The chain employs TRBV9 and TRBJ1-3; a possible D gene is TRBD1 (5 bases). CDR1 is SGDLS, CDR2 YYNGEE, per germline. The CDR3 length is 16 residues. Trimming removed 0 bases from V and 0 bases from J, with 10 bases in between. The CDR3: CASSVGSGSSGNTIYF. The CDR3 DNA is TGTGCCAGCAGCGTAGGTTCAGGGAGCTCTGGAAACACCATATATTTT.

Of note for this clone: At the DNA level, this CDR3 is encoded by other sequences in the same sample as well. The rearrangement joins TRBV2 to TRBJ2-1; perhaps TRBD1 as D (5 bases). Germline CDR1 and CDR2: SNHLY and FYNNEI. CDR3 length: 14 residues. V lost 2 bases to trimming and J lost 2 bases, with 7 bases between them. In DNA, the CDR3 is TGTGCCAGCAGTGAACAGGGCGCCTACAATGAGCAGTTCTTC. This translates into CASSEQGAYNEQFF.

This clone was seen only a few times. This chain connects TRBV2 to TRBJ1-4; D unresolved. The V and J ends lost 3 bases and 8 bases respectively, with 10 bases between them. CDR1 is SNHLY and CDR2 is FYNNEI in the germline V gene. The CDR3 runs 13 residues. The CDR3 reads CASSDSVTEKLFF. The CDR3 DNA reads TGTGCCAGCAGTGACAGCGTGACAGAAAAACTGTTTTTT.

V usage is TRBV4-2 and J usage is TRBJ2-1; TRBD2 agrees at 12 bases. CDR3 length equals 16 residues. Trimming took 0 bases from V and 7 from J; bases not matched to a gene: 4. Per the germline V gene, CDR1 is LGHNA and CDR2 is YNFKEQ. DNA for the CDR3: TGTGCCAGCAGCCAAGATGGCCTAGCGGGAGGGAATGAGCAGTTCTTC. Amino acids: CASSQDGLAGGNEQFF.

This sequence joins TRBV28 and TRBJ1-5; 7 bases align to TRBD1. V lost 3 bases, J lost 5 bases, and 10 bases stayed unmatched. This CDR3 contains 16 residues. Germline V gene lookup returns CDR1 MDHEN and CDR2 SYDVKM. CDR3 region: CASSFLVRGQDQPQHF. The CDR3, as DNA: TGTGCCAGCAGTTTTTTAGTAAGGGGGCAAGATCAGCCCCAGCATTTT.